These 19 T cell receptor beta chains came from one sample sequenced in a study of T cells in Graves' hyperthyroidism and ophthalmopathy. RNA transcripts were the template for amplifying TCR beta CDR3 regions. A first-round RT-PCR of the TCR CDR3 used the HTBI primer set. TCRdb re-derived calls from the multiplex PCR reads in MiXCR, one entry per CDR3 protein. This table holds 640,000 or so distinct CDR3 sequences, 14% to 15% found once. Sequenced sample: blood. These receptor sequences come from a woman aged 40 to 49 with Graves' ophthalmopathy.

This clonotype was seen repeatedly, ten times or more. The rearrangement uses TRBV28 and TRBJ2-7, with D perhaps TRBD2 (5 bases). The CDR3 consists of 17 residues. CDR1 and CDR2 (germline): MDHEN, SYDVKM. Trimming removed 4 bases from V and 3 bases from J, with 22 bases in between. In nucleotides, the CDR3 is TGTGCCAGCAGTTACGGGAATATAGGCCCGGGGAGCTACGAGCAGTACTTC. The encoded protein is CASSYGNIGPGSYEQYF. The variable domain in full, completed from reference TRBV28 and TRBJ2-7, reads DVKVTQSSRYLVKRTGEKVFLECVQDMDHENMFWYRQDPGLGLRLIYFSYDVKMKEKGDIPEGYSVSREKKERFSLILESASTNQTSMYLCASSYGNIGPGSYEQYFGPGTRLTVT.

This clonotype was observed at least ten times. Mismatch with germline at one junction end may stem from a read error. This rearrangement joins TRBV5-1 to TRBJ2-7, with 12 bases that match TRBD2. CDR1 is SGHRS, CDR2 YFSETQ, per germline. CDR3 length equals 14 residues. The CDR3 DNA is TGCGCCAGCACCGGACTAGCGGGAACTTACGGGCAGTACTTC. It specifies CASTGLAGTYGQYF.

As to this clonotype: The junction shows a germline mismatch at one end, possibly a read error. This rearrangement joins TRBV24-1 to TRBJ2-2; D remains ambiguous. Looked up from germline, CDR1 is KGHDR and CDR2 is SFDVKD. The CDR3 runs 14 residues. CDR3 residues: CATSDPTNPGELFF. In nucleotides, the CDR3 is TGTGCCACCAGTGATCCGACGAACCCCGGGGAGCTGTTTTTT.

This clonotype was seen repeatedly, ten times or more. The chain is built from TRBV20-1 and TRBJ1-1; D perhaps matches TRBD1 (5 bases). V lost 0 bases and J 5 bases, leaving 13 bases between the germline ends. The CDR3 runs to 14 residues. Per germline, CDR1 DFQATT and CDR2 SNEGSKA (reference sequence). CDR3 residues: CSAREGTASTEAFF. The CDR3 DNA is TGCAGTGCTAGAGAAGGGACCGCGAGTACTGAAGCTTTCTTT.

With regard to this clonotype: One end of the junction does not line up with germline, which may come from a read error. V usage is TRBV7-3 and J usage is TRBJ1-3, with D hard to call. The germline CDR1 and CDR2 sequences are SGHTA and FQGTGA. The CDR3 has 17 residues. This CDR3 is CASSPPRRTTRVNTIYF. DNA for the CDR3: TGTGCCAGCAGCCCCCCCCGCCGGACGACCCGCGTAAACACCATATACTTT.

This clonotype has at least ten counts. This sequence joins TRBV20-1 and TRBJ2-7; D is possibly TRBD2 (6 bases). This CDR3 region has 16 residues. Germline V CDR1 and CDR2: DFQATT, SNEGSKA (reference sequence). The V gene lost 3 bases and the J gene lost 0 bases, with 18 bases spanning the gap. CDR3 sequence: CSAREGLAESSYEQYF. CDR3 nucleotides: TGCAGTGCTAGGGAGGGTCTAGCTGAAAGCTCCTACGAGCAGTACTTC.

The rearrangement joins TRBV2 to TRBJ1-2; 10 bases are shared with TRBD1. V gave up 4 bases and J gave up 0 bases; unmatched junction bases: 8. From germline, CDR1 is SNHLY and CDR2 FYNNEI. The length of the CDR3 is 17 residues. CDR3 sequence reads: CASSARTGGLTNYGYTF. The CDR3 nucleotides read TGTGCCAGCAGTGCCAGGACAGGGGGATTAACTAACTATGGCTACACCTTC.

In this sample, this clonotype turned up a few times. The J gene is TRBJ2-5, the V gene TRBV6-5; D unresolved. This CDR3 has 12 amino acids. The germline gives CDR1 MNHEY, CDR2 SVGAGI. The germline V and J ends were trimmed by 10 bases and 5 bases, with 14 bases remaining between them. CDR3 amino acids: CATLRTGETQYF. CDR3 nucleotides: TGTGCCACCCTCAGGACCGGGGAGACCCAGTACTTC.

This clonotype was counted between two and nine times. The rearrangement joins TRBV19 to TRBJ2-7, with D tentatively TRBD2 (5 bases). With 4 bases removed from V and 2 bases from J, the gap between germline ends came to 15 bases. The CDR3 has 15 amino acids. Germline loops: CDR1 LNHDA, CDR2 SQIVND (reference sequence). As DNA, the CDR3 is TGTGCCAGTAGTAATCGTCGGGAAGGGACCTACGAGCAGTACTTC. Translated: CASSNRREGTYEQYF.

This clonotype was seen ten or more times. The rearrangement links TRBV19 to TRBJ2-5; TRBD1 matches 7 bases. The ends lost 3 bases at V and 4 bases at J; junction bases unmatched: 5. CDR3 length equals 14 residues. CDR1 is LNHDA, CDR2 SQIVND, per germline (reference sequence). This chain's CDR3 is CASSMVGDRETQYF. The CDR3 DNA is TGTGCCAGTAGTATGGTGGGGGACAGAGAGACCCAGTACTTC. The whole variable domain, remainder taken from reference TRBV19 and TRBJ2-5, is DGGITQSPKYLFRKEGQNVTLSCEQNLNHDAMYWYRQDPGQGLRLIYYSQIVNDFQKGDIAEGYSVSREKKESFPLTVTSAQKNPTAFYLCASSMVGDRETQYFGPGTRLLVL.

The V call is TRBV5-4, the J call TRBJ2-7; D is perhaps TRBD1 (5 bases). CDR3 length equals 13 residues. The V gene's germline CDR1 is SGHNT and CDR2 YYREEE (reference sequence). V dropped 0 bases and J dropped 9 bases, with 13 bases sitting between them. CDR3 sequence reads: CASSLGPGKVQYF. CDR3 bases: TGTGCCAGCAGCTTGGGACCAGGGAAGGTGCAGTACTTC.

V gene TRBV6-1 combines with J gene TRBJ1-5, with D maybe TRBD1 (5 bases). Germline CDR1 is MNHNS and CDR2 is SASEGT. The ends were cut back, 3 bases at V and 4 bases at J, with 10 bases in the middle. The CDR3 extends over 14 amino acids. The CDR3 is CASSEADRNQPQHF. In DNA, the CDR3 is TGTGCCAGCAGTGAGGCCGACAGAAATCAGCCCCAGCATTTT.

This clonotype was seen more than once but under ten times. The chain links TRBV20-1 to TRBJ1-5; no reliable D call. V was cut by 6 bases and J by 1 base, with 19 bases left in between. The germline V gene has CDR1 DFQATT and CDR2 SNEGSKA (reference sequence). This CDR3 spans 16 amino acids. In nucleotides, the CDR3 is TGCAGTGCCCTTCCGTTGTGGGGTTCGAGCAATCAGCCCCAGCATTTT. Translation gives CSALPLWGSSNQPQHF.

There are many counts of this clonotype. The genes are TRBV12-3 or TRBV12-4 and TRBJ2-7; 8 bases map to TRBD1. Trimming removed 7 bases from V and 3 bases from J; junction bases left unmatched: 8. This CDR3 contains 14 residues. The CDR3 region is CASTRQGARYEQYF. Written as DNA, the CDR3 is TGTGCCAGCACCCGTCAGGGGGCCCGCTACGAGCAGTACTTC.

This clonotype was counted only a few times. CDR3 loop: CASSLEGGIFTGELFF. CDR3 nucleotide sequence: TGTGCCAGCAGCTTAGAGGGCGGAATCTTCACCGGGGAGCTGTTTTTT. The gene calls are TRBV11-2 and TRBJ2-2; no clear D. CDR1 is SGHAT, CDR2 FQNNGV, per germline. The ends were cut back, 0 bases at V and 4 bases at J, with 12 bases in the middle. The CDR3 is 16 amino acids. The complete variable domain, with remaining parts taken from reference TRBV11-2 and TRBJ2-2, reads EAGVAQSPRYKIIEKRQSVAFWCNPISGHATLYWYQQILGQGPKLLIQFQNNGVVDDSQLPKDRFSAERLKGVDSTLKIQPAKLEDSAVYLCASSLEGGIFTGELFFGEGSRLTVL.

This clonotype was recorded at least ten times. The chain couples TRBV7-9 to TRBJ2-7; TRBD2 matches 7 bases. The germline gives CDR1 SEHNR, CDR2 FQNEAQ (reference sequence). The CDR3 extends over 14 amino acids. V trimming: 6 bases; J trimming: 0 bases; junction bases outside the gene matches: 5. The CDR3 region has the DNA TGTGCCAGCAGTCCGGGGGGAGGCTCCTACGAGCAGTACTTC. Protein sequence: CASSPGGGSYEQYF.

This clonotype was counted many times. The chain carries TRBV10-3 and TRBJ1-2; D is perhaps TRBD1 (5 bases). Trimming removed 10 bases from V and 4 bases from J, with 19 bases in between. This CDR3 is 14 amino acids long. Germline V gene sequence: CDR1 ENHRY, CDR2 SYGVKD. The CDR3 is CATGDQNAGYGYTF. CDR3 in DNA: TGTGCCACCGGGGACCAAAATGCGGGCTATGGCTACACCTTC.

This chain joins TRBV11-1 and TRBJ2-1; 13 bases are shared with TRBD2. Germline CDR1 and CDR2: SGHAT and FQDESV (reference sequence). CDR3 size: 18 residues. Losses at the gene ends were 2 bases for V and 5 bases for J; bases not matched to a gene: 9. CDR3 in DNA: TGTGCCAGCAGCTTACCCCCCGGGACTAGCGGGACTGACAATGAGCAGTTCTTC. This translates into CASSLPPGTSGTDNEQFF.

This clonotype was found many times. J is TRBJ1-1 and V is TRBV6-1, with TRBD1 as a possible D gene (5 bases). Germline V gene sequence: CDR1 MNHNS, CDR2 SASEGT. The CDR3 has 13 residues. V was trimmed by 7 bases and J by 4 bases, leaving 13 bases between them. The DNA of the CDR3 is TGTGCCAGCACCCAAGGGGAGAGCACTGAAGCTTTCTTT. This sequence encodes CASTQGESTEAFF.